Listed below are T cell receptor beta chains from one sample, sequenced in a study of T cells in Graves' hyperthyroidism and ophthalmopathy. One entry per CDR3 protein results from TCRdb running MiXCR on the multiplex PCR reads. Here the sample spans 600,000 to 650,000 distinct CDR3 sequences, around 15% being singletons. The sample consisted of blood. Source of these receptors: a woman between 25 and 40 years old with Graves' hyperthyroidism. CDR3s include the opening cysteine and the closing phenylalanine or tryptophan. A D gene is named only where the DNA matches it firmly. A clone size is listed for some rows: how often the clone was seen (once, few, many), or a class if it is expanded.

CDR3 length: 12; J gene: TRBJ1-4; D gene: -; clone size: -; V gene: TRBV29-1; CDR3 DNA: TGCAGCGTCTCCTGGGAGGGTGAAAAACTGTTTTTT; CDR3 protein: CSVSWEGEKLFF
CDR3 length: 16; J gene: TRBJ2-7; D gene: -; clone size: -; V gene: TRBV12-3/TRBV12-4; CDR3 DNA: TGTGCCAGCAGTTTAGTAAGCGGGCGGAGCTCCTACGAGCAGTACTTC; CDR3 protein: CASSLVSGRSSYEQYF
CDR3 length: 15; J gene: TRBJ2-1; D gene: TRBD2; clone size: many; V gene: TRBV11-3; CDR3 DNA: TGTGCCAGCAGCTTTGCGGGAGGGCCGAAAAATGAGCAGTTCTTC; CDR3 protein: CASSFAGGPKNEQFF
CDR3 length: 17; J gene: TRBJ2-7; D gene: -; clone size: few; V gene: TRBV2; CDR3 DNA: TGTGCCAGCAGTGATGACGCACCTCCGACAGGCCCCTACGAGCAGTACTTC; CDR3 protein: CASSDDAPPTGPYEQYF
CDR3 length: 13; J gene: TRBJ1-1; D gene: -; clone size: many; V gene: TRBV29-1; CDR3 DNA: TGCAGCGGCGGGGGGCGGATGAACACTGAAGCTTTCTTT; CDR3 protein: CSGGGRMNTEAFF
CDR3 length: 14; J gene: TRBJ2-1; D gene: TRBD2; clone size: many; V gene: TRBV12-5; CDR3 DNA: TGTGCTAGTGCTCCCCGGGGGGAATACAATGAGCAGTTCTTC; CDR3 protein: CASAPRGEYNEQFF
CDR3 length: 16; J gene: TRBJ2-1; D gene: TRBD2; clone size: -; V gene: TRBV30; CDR3 DNA: TGTGCCTGGAGTACCCCCCGGACTAGCGGGACGAATGAGCAGTTCTTC; CDR3 protein: CAWSTPRTSGTNEQFF
CDR3 length: 13; J gene: TRBJ2-6; D gene: -; clone size: many; V gene: TRBV11-2; CDR3 DNA: TGTGCCAGCAGCTTCACTGGGGCCAACGTCCTGACTTTC; CDR3 protein: CASSFTGANVLTF
CDR3 length: 16; J gene: TRBJ2-3; D gene: TRBD2; clone size: many; V gene: TRBV7-2; CDR3 DNA: TGTGCCAGCAGCTTAGGTAGCGGGATTCTCACAGATACGCAGTATTTT; CDR3 protein: CASSLGSGILTDTQYF
CDR3 length: 16; J gene: TRBJ2-1; D gene: -; clone size: -; V gene: TRBV5-1; CDR3 DNA: TGCGCCAGCAGCCCGCGTGAGAGGGCCAGATACAATGAGCAGTTCTTC; CDR3 protein: CASSPRERARYNEQFF
CDR3 length: 13; J gene: TRBJ1-2; D gene: TRBD1; clone size: -; V gene: TRBV9; CDR3 DNA: TGTGCCAGCAGGAGCGGACAGGTATATGGCTACACCTTC; CDR3 protein: CASRSGQVYGYTF
CDR3 length: 16; J gene: TRBJ2-5; D gene: -; clone size: few; V gene: TRBV19; CDR3 DNA: TGTGCCAGTAGCCCCACTCAAGTCAGGGGCGAAGAGACCCAGTACTTC; CDR3 protein: CASSPTQVRGEETQYF
CDR3 length: 16; J gene: TRBJ1-3; D gene: -; clone size: -; V gene: TRBV27; CDR3 DNA: TGTGCCGGCAGTTCACTTGAGGGTCTTACTGGAAACACCATATATTTT; CDR3 protein: CAGSSLEGLTGNTIYF
CDR3 length: 13; J gene: TRBJ2-2; D gene: -; clone size: few; V gene: TRBV20-1; CDR3 DNA: TGCAGTGCTAGAGATGGGCCCACCGGGGAGCTGTTTTTT; CDR3 protein: CSARDGPTGELFF
CDR3 length: 15; J gene: TRBJ1-3; D gene: -; clone size: -; V gene: TRBV4-3; CDR3 DNA: TGCGCCAGCAGCCAAGATATTGTGCTCGGGAACACCATATATTTT; CDR3 protein: CASSQDIVLGNTIYF
CDR3 length: 14; J gene: TRBJ2-7; D gene: TRBD2; clone size: many; V gene: TRBV27; CDR3 DNA: TGTGCCAGCAGTTTCACGGGACTAGCGGGTGAGCAGTACTTC; CDR3 protein: CASSFTGLAGEQYF
CDR3 length: 16; J gene: TRBJ1-5; D gene: -; clone size: -; V gene: TRBV28; CDR3 DNA: TGTGCCAGCAGCAGCGTGGCCGCCTATAGCAATCAGCCCCAGCATTTT; CDR3 protein: CASSSVAAYSNQPQHF
CDR3 length: 14; J gene: TRBJ1-1; D gene: -; clone size: few; V gene: TRBV7-9; CDR3 DNA: TGTGCCAGCAGCTCTCCCCAGGGGAACACTGAAGCTTTCTTT; CDR3 protein: CASSSPQGNTEAFF
CDR3 length: 14; J gene: TRBJ1-5; D gene: -; clone size: -; V gene: TRBV15; CDR3 DNA: TGTGCCACCAGCAGACTGGATAGCAATCAGCCCCAGCATTTT; CDR3 protein: CATSRLDSNQPQHF
CDR3 length: 15; J gene: TRBJ2-5; D gene: -; clone size: few; V gene: TRBV6-2/TRBV6-3; CDR3 DNA: TGTGCCAGCAGTTCCGGGACTCTCTATAAAGAGACCCAGTACTTC; CDR3 protein: CASSSGTLYKETQYF
CDR3 length: 14; J gene: TRBJ2-2; D gene: -; clone size: many; V gene: TRBV28; CDR3 DNA: TGTGCCAGCAGTCTTCTATCGAACACCGGGGAGCTGTTTTTT; CDR3 protein: CASSLLSNTGELFF
CDR3 length: 17; J gene: TRBJ1-6; D gene: -; clone size: few; V gene: TRBV25-1; CDR3 DNA: TGTGCCAGCAGTGAAGGCTTGTGGACAGATCTAAATTCACCCCTCCACTTT; CDR3 protein: CASSEGLWTDLNSPLHF
CDR3 length: 14; J gene: TRBJ2-7; D gene: -; clone size: many; V gene: TRBV28; CDR3 DNA: TGTGCCAGCAGTTTGGGCAGGACGTACTACGAGCAGTACTTC; CDR3 protein: CASSLGRTYYEQYF
CDR3 length: 15; J gene: TRBJ1-4; D gene: -; clone size: -; V gene: TRBV27; CDR3 DNA: TGTGCCAGCAGTTTAAACCAGGGGAGTTTCGAAAAACTGTTTTTT; CDR3 protein: CASSLNQGSFEKLFF